What follows describes a single T cell receptor (beta chain). The CDR3 contains 11 residues. CDR1 is LNHNV and CDR2 is YYDKDF in the germline V gene (reference sequence). V shed 5 bases and J shed 9 bases, with 8 bases lying between them. The data are from a study of shared clonotypes between healthy human individuals. Across the whole study: There were three CD4 naive, three CD4 memory, two CD8 naive and one CD8 memory plates per donor.

Running of the assay took place at deep level. Replicate sorted-subset PCRs were loaded with roughly 190 ng DNA, 31,000 or so T cell genomes. The data were produced by immunoSEQ multiplex PCR, yet TCRdb's version contains in-frame clones alone and is incomplete. The sample consists of about 2.4 million clones, more than 85% of them appearing once. The chain links TRBV15 to TRBJ1-3, with D perhaps TRBD1 (5 bases). Source material: naive CD4+ T cells from PBMCs. Subset of the sample: CD45RA+ positively selected. The receptor comes from a young man in good health. Some clones in this sample may be carry-over from other donors' samples. The CDR3 protein is CATSEGSTIYF. CDR3 nucleotide sequence: TGTGCCACCAGCGAGGGGAGCACCATATATTTT.